The 5 T cell receptor beta chains given below trace back to one sample, sequenced in a study of neurological immune-mediated disorders. Each CDR3 protein is one row after TCRdb ran MiXCR on the 5' RACE reads. The table records about 88,000 distinct CDR3 sequences, roughly 4% of them present only once. Sequenced input: PBMCs. These receptor sequences come from a woman between 18 and 30 years old with multiple sclerosis.

The sample holds many counts of this clonotype. The genes are TRBV6-6 and TRBJ1-5, with 8 bases aligning to TRBD1. CDR1 is MNHNY and CDR2 is SVGAGI in the germline V gene (reference sequence). The CDR3 contains 16 residues. V trimming: 6 bases; J trimming: 2 bases; junction bases outside the gene matches: 9. For the CDR3, the DNA is TGTGCCAGCAGAAGTAGACAGGGGAGTGGCAATCAGCCCCAGCATTTT. Its translation is CASRSRQGSGNQPQHF.

Many counts were recorded for this clonotype. The chain joins TRBV7-9 to TRBJ1-1; 8 bases map to TRBD1. CDR1 is SEHNR and CDR2 is FQNEAQ in the germline V gene (reference sequence). Germline trimming cut 5 bases from V and 0 bases from J; bases unmatched to any gene: 2. The CDR3 contains 14 residues. This CDR3 reads CASSKTGVNTEAFF. DNA of the CDR3: TGTGCCAGCAGCAAGACAGGGGTGAACACTGAAGCTTTCTTT.

In its sample, this clonotype was seen many times. The chain uses TRBV12-3 or TRBV12-4 and TRBJ1-5; D ambiguous. V was cut by 3 bases and J by 5 bases, with 8 bases left in between. The CDR3 consists of 13 residues. The CDR3 DNA follows: TGTGCCAGCAGTTTGCAGATTGATCAGCCCCAGCATTTT. Protein sequence: CASSLQIDQPQHF.

This clonotype has only a few counts. V gene TRBV7-2 combines with J gene TRBJ2-5; D could derive from TRBD1 or TRBD2 (5 bases each). V was clipped by 1 base and J by 1 base, with 16 bases between them. The CDR3 has 17 residues. Germline-derived CDR1 and CDR2 are SGHTA and FQGNSA. The DNA of the CDR3 is TGTGCCAGCAGCTTAGGCCGGGGCCCAAGGACCCAAGAGACCCAGTACTTC. The encoded protein is CASSLGRGPRTQETQYF.

Ten or more counts support this clonotype. The CDR3 protein is CASSFSRVGDIQYF. The CDR3 nucleotides read TGTGCCAGCAGTTTCTCGAGGGTTGGGGACATTCAGTACTTC. This rearrangement joins TRBV27 to TRBJ2-4; D perhaps matches TRBD2 (5 bases). The V end was cut by 3 bases, the J end by 8 bases, with 14 bases between. CDR3 length equals 14 residues. Germline lookup yields CDR1 MNHEY and CDR2 SMNVEV (reference sequence).